This T cell receptor beta chain was observed in a study of blood T cells in healthy people across ages. A second PCR of about 6 to 11 cycles used a sample-barcoded 5' primer and a J-beta primer mix. Each CDR3 protein gets one entry after TCRdb re-called the 5' RACE reads with MiXCR. The sample holds some 890,000 distinct CDR3 sequences, almost 30% seen once. V trimming: 3 bases; J trimming: 2 bases; junction bases outside the gene matches: 8. Germline CDR1 DFQATT, CDR2 SNEGSKA (reference sequence). The CDR3 length is 15 residues. This clonotype has more than one count but fewer than ten. The same sample was also studied in work on T cells of mothers and their children.

Material for sequencing was blood. This chain links TRBV20-1 with TRBJ2-7; 9 positions match TRBD1. This clonotype was sampled from a woman aged 40 to 55 in good health. The CDR3 protein is CSASLVGQGPYEQYF. The CDR3 DNA follows: TGCAGTGCTAGTTTAGTGGGACAGGGACCCTACGAGCAGTACTTC.